Below are 9 T cell receptor beta chains sequenced from a single sample in a study of CD8 T cells in ankylosing spondylitis. Whole-study findings and limits: About 8 highly homologous variants made up a TCR beta motif, and this motif appeared characteristic of ankylosing spondylitis blood.

TCRdb itself ran the 5' RACE reads through MiXCR, one entry per CDR3 protein. Seen here are about 800,000 distinct CDR3 sequences, approximately 10% observed once, and the top ten hold around 0.51%. Their antigen targets remain unknown. Sequenced sample: blood, either unsorted or a sorted T cell fraction (not recorded which). These receptors all come from a male donor with ankylosing spondylitis.

This chain joins TRBV7-9 and TRBJ2-1; 7 bases are a match to TRBD2. Germline trimming cut 4 bases from V and 7 bases from J; bases unmatched to any gene: 13. The CDR3 contains 16 residues. The germline CDR1 and CDR2 sequences are SEHNR and FQNEAQ (reference sequence). The DNA of the CDR3 is TGTGCCAGCAGCTACCTCGGGCGGGAGTGGGCGAATGAGCAGTTCTTC. It yields the protein CASSYLGREWANEQFF.

This clonotype was seen a few times. The genes are TRBV20-1 and TRBJ2-7; D unclear. CDR1 is DFQATT, CDR2 SNEGSKA, per germline (reference sequence). This CDR3 has 13 residues. Trimming removed 3 bases from V and 2 bases from J, with 11 bases in between. As DNA, the CDR3 is TGCAGTGCTAGTAAGGACCCTACCTACGAGCAGTACTTC. Encoded protein: CSASKDPTYEQYF.

In this sample, this clonotype turned up a few times. The chain joins TRBV5-1 to TRBJ2-1; D may correspond to TRBD1 or TRBD2 (6 bases each). The V end lost 3 bases, the J end lost 3 bases, and 31 bases lay between the germline ends. The germline gives CDR1 SGHRS, CDR2 YFSETQ. The CDR3 sequence is 21 residues long. The CDR3 reads CASSWGFGGDIVREIYNEQFF. DNA for the CDR3: TGCGCCAGCAGCTGGGGCTTCGGGGGCGATATTGTACGAGAGATCTACAATGAGCAGTTCTTC.

The chain couples TRBV4-3 to TRBJ2-1, with 10 bases matching TRBD1. Trimming at V came to 2 bases and at J to 6 bases, leaving 16 bases not matched to a gene. Germline assignment: CDR1 LGHNA and CDR2 YSLEER. This CDR3 has 19 residues. In DNA form, the CDR3 reads TGCGCCAGCAGCCAACAGTCGAACCCGGGACAGGGGATTCGCAATGAGCAGTTCTTC. Its protein product is CASSQQSNPGQGIRNEQFF.

This clonotype occurred a few times. The rearrangement uses TRBV20-1 and TRBJ1-1; D is unresolved. V shed 8 bases and J shed 3 bases, with 13 bases lying between them. CDR3 length: 12 residues. Germline CDR1 is DFQATT and CDR2 is SNEGSKA (reference sequence). CDR3 region: CSTRRPDTEAFF. The CDR3 DNA reads TGCAGTACGAGGCGACCGGACACTGAAGCTTTCTTT.

This clonotype was counted between two and nine times. The rearrangement uses TRBV20-1 and TRBJ2-1; 9 positions agree with TRBD1. Per the germline V gene, CDR1 is DFQATT and CDR2 is SNEGSKA (reference sequence). The junction had 3 bases not matched to a gene; V was cut back by 3 bases and J by 3 bases. The CDR3 runs to 14 residues. This CDR3 is CSASWDRDYNEQFF. CDR3 DNA: TGCAGTGCTAGTTGGGACAGGGACTACAATGAGCAGTTCTTC.

This clonotype showed up many times. The V call is TRBV29-1, the J call TRBJ1-2; D gene unclear. CDR3 length: 10 amino acids. V lost 3 bases and J lost 4, with 3 bases in between. CDR1 is SQVTM, CDR2 ANQGSEA, per germline. The CDR3: CSVEGYGYTF. The CDR3 DNA is TGCAGCGTTGAGGGCTATGGCTACACCTTC.

This clonotype was observed many times. The rearrangement links TRBV20-1 to TRBJ2-7; D is perhaps TRBD2 (5 bases). Germline CDR1 is DFQATT and CDR2 is SNEGSKA (reference sequence). The V and J ends lost 3 bases and 4 bases respectively, with 22 bases between them. The CDR3 has 16 amino acids. CDR3 DNA: TGCAGTGCTAGCGCCCTTTCCGGGCCCCCGGGATACGAGCAGTACTTC. Its protein product is CSASALSGPPGYEQYF.

This clonotype has just a few counts. CDR3 region: CSARDVGLVQVSTDTQYF. The CDR3 DNA is TGCAGTGCTAGAGATGTGGGATTAGTGCAAGTGAGCACAGATACGCAGTATTTT. The chain recombines TRBV20-1 with TRBJ2-3; no clear D gene. This CDR3 has 18 amino acids. Germline values: CDR1 DFQATT, CDR2 SNEGSKA (reference sequence). Trimming cost V 0 bases and J 0 bases, with 19 bases left between them.